Presented here are 2 T cell receptor beta chains from one specimen sequenced in a study of blood T cells in healthy people across ages. PCR was performed a second time for roughly 7 to 12 cycles using a sample-barcoded 5' primer and a J-beta primer mix. TCRdb redid the calling of the 5' RACE reads with MiXCR, one entry per CDR3 protein. This repertoire shows about 1.4 million distinct CDR3 sequences, roughly 60% found once; its top ten account for about 6.7%. What was sequenced was blood. The receptors come from a man between 18 and 35 years old in good health.

This rearrangement joins TRBV20-1 to TRBJ2-1; no reliable D call. The germline gives CDR1 DFQATT, CDR2 SNEGSKA (reference sequence). The CDR3 sequence is 12 residues long. The V gene lost 3 bases and the J gene lost 9 bases, with 12 bases spanning the gap. CDR3 protein: CSARAPPSEQFF. The CDR3 DNA reads as TGCAGTGCTAGGGCCCCCCCGAGTGAGCAGTTCTTC.

This clonotype has a single count. A read error may produce the germline difference seen at one junction end. The chain carries TRBV7-6 and TRBJ1-6, with TRBD1 matching over 12 bases. This CDR3 region has 15 residues. Looked up from germline, CDR1 is SGHVS and CDR2 is FNYEAQ. The CDR3 protein is CAGSTGTGGRLPLHF. In DNA form, the CDR3 reads TGTGCCGGCAGCACCGGGACAGGGGGCCGCTTACCCCTCCACTTT.